Listed here are 22 T cell receptor beta chains from one sample, sequenced in a study of cytomegalovirus exposure and HLA in healthy donors. PCR primers comprised 60 Vbeta and 13 Jbeta primers. Here immunoSEQ multiplex PCR was the method, and the copy in TCRdb shows in-frame clones only, minus some. Of 100,000 to 140,000 clones detected, approximately 80% appear once; the ten largest clones hold around 4%. Sequencing input: PBMCs. The receptors here all came from a male donor in good health and CMV-seronegative.

The CDR3 DNA sequence: TGTGCCAGCAGTTTGGTAGCGGGAGGGATAAATGAGCAGTTCTTC. This encodes CASSLVAGGINEQFF. The chain has TRBV28 and TRBJ2-1; 11 nucleotides match TRBD2. The CDR3 is 15 residues long. Germline CDR1 and CDR2: MDHEN and SYDVKM. The ends lost 3 bases at V and 7 bases at J; junction bases unmatched: 5.

This rearrangement joins TRBV5-6 to TRBJ2-3; D is unresolved. Germline V CDR1 and CDR2: SGHDT, YYEEEE. The CDR3 totals 14 residues. V lost 4 bases and J 2 bases, leaving 11 bases between the germline ends. The CDR3 spells CASSQEAYTDTQYF. CDR3 DNA: TGTGCCAGCAGCCAGGAAGCTTACACAGATACGCAGTATTTT.

The chain has TRBV4-1 and TRBJ2-7; TRBD2 aligns across 13 bases. The CDR3 has 16 amino acids. Trimming removed 4 bases from V and 3 bases from J; junction bases left unmatched: 6. The germline V gene has CDR1 MGHRA and CDR2 YSYEKL. In nucleotides, the CDR3 is TGCGCCAGCAGCCCCCCCTGGACTAGCGGGAGCTACGAGCAGTACTTC. It yields the protein CASSPPWTSGSYEQYF.

The chain couples TRBV5-1 to TRBJ2-7; TRBD1 might be the D (6 bases). The V end was cut by 2 bases, the J end by 1 base, with 7 bases between. Germline CDR1 SGHRS, CDR2 YFSETQ. This CDR3 is 13 amino acids long. This chain's CDR3 is CASSFGQSYEQYF. In DNA, the CDR3 is TGCGCCAGCAGCTTTGGACAGTCCTACGAGCAGTACTTC.

This chain links TRBV28 with TRBJ2-3; D remains unclear. The CDR3 spans 11 residues. With 2 bases removed from V and 7 bases from J, the gap between germline ends came to 4 bases. Germline V gene sequence: CDR1 MDHEN, CDR2 SYDVKM. The chain's CDR3 is CASSLLHTQYF. CDR3 DNA sequence: TGTGCCAGCAGTTTACTCCATACGCAGTATTTT.

In this sample, this clone turned up once. In nucleotides, the CDR3 is TGTGCCAGCAGCCGGACAGGGACGGACGAGCAGTACTTC. As protein: CASSRTGTDEQYF. V is TRBV4-2 and J is TRBJ2-7; 8 nucleotides line up with TRBD1. The CDR3 loop spans 13 amino acids. CDR1 is LGHNA and CDR2 is YNFKEQ in the germline V gene. The V segment lost 4 bases and the J segment 5 bases; nucleotides outside the gene matches: 4.

The rearrangement links TRBV28 to TRBJ2-1; TRBD2 agrees at 7 bases. The germline V gene has CDR1 MDHEN and CDR2 SYDVKM. The length of the CDR3 is 12 residues. Trimming at V came to 2 bases and at J to 8 bases, leaving 0 bases not matched to a gene. CDR3 loop: CASSLGRDEQFF. DNA of the CDR3: TGTGCCAGCAGTTTAGGGAGGGATGAGCAGTTCTTC.

V usage is TRBV27 and J usage is TRBJ1-5, with D perhaps TRBD1 (5 bases). Per germline, CDR1 MNHEY and CDR2 SMNVEV (reference sequence). CDR3 size: 17 residues. V gave up 3 bases and J gave up 0 bases, with 15 bases separating them. The CDR3 loop is CASSFSSRGTSNQPQHF. CDR3 DNA sequence: TGTGCCAGCAGTTTTTCAAGTCGGGGGACTAGCAATCAGCCCCAGCATTTT.

The chain uses TRBV19 and TRBJ1-6, with D perhaps TRBD1 (6 bases). The V gene's germline CDR1 is LNHDA and CDR2 SQIVND (reference sequence). This CDR3 comprises 15 residues. Trimming shortened V by 6 bases and J by 6 bases, and 15 bases separated the two germline ends. The CDR3 coding sequence is TGTGCCAGTAGCCCCCCGGACAGTTCTAATTCACCCCTCCACTTT. Protein sequence: CASSPPDSSNSPLHF.

The chain recombines TRBV19 with TRBJ2-1, with 11 bases matching TRBD2. Trimming at V came to 2 bases and at J to 2 bases, leaving 8 bases not matched to a gene. CDR3 size: 18 residues. The germline CDR1 and CDR2 sequences are LNHDA and SQIVND (reference sequence). CDR3 DNA sequence: TGTGCCAGTAGTATATGGGGTAGCGGGGGGGCGACCTACAATGAGCAGTTCTTC. Its translation: CASSIWGSGGATYNEQFF.

V usage is TRBV5-1 and J usage is TRBJ2-7, with 13 bases fitting TRBD2. Trimming at V came to 4 bases and at J to 6 bases, leaving 4 bases not matched to a gene. CDR3 length: 14 residues. The germline CDR1 and CDR2 sequences are SGHRS and YFSETQ. The CDR3 coding sequence is TGCGCCAGCAGCCGGACTAGCGGGAGTAGCGAGCAGTACTTC. It encodes CASSRTSGSSEQYF. Variable domain in full (rest from reference TRBV5-1 and TRBJ2-7): KAGVTQTPRYLIKTRGQQVTLSCSPISGHRSVSWYQQTPGQGLQFLFEYFSETQRNKGNFPGRFSGRQFSNSRSEMNVSTLELGDSALYLCASSRTSGSSEQYFGPGTRLTVT.

This chain connects TRBV28 to TRBJ1-6; the D is unclear. The CDR3 runs 13 residues. With 3 bases removed from V and 7 bases from J, the gap between germline ends came to 7 bases. CDR1 MDHEN and CDR2 SYDVKM come from the germline V gene. This CDR3 reads CASSFLPNSPLHF. The CDR3 coding sequence is TGTGCCAGCAGTTTCCTTCCCAATTCACCCCTCCACTTT. The variable domain in full, completed from reference TRBV28 and TRBJ1-6, reads DVKVTQSSRYLVKRTGEKVFLECVQDMDHENMFWYRQDPGLGLRLIYFSYDVKMKEKGDIPEGYSVSREKKERFSLILESASTNQTSMYLCASSFLPNSPLHFGNGTRLTVT.

The rearrangement uses TRBV28 and TRBJ2-5; D unclear. The J call may not be correct, given that the DNA end is closer to TRBJ2-7. This CDR3 region has 11 residues. Per germline, CDR1 MDHEN and CDR2 SYDVKM. The CDR3 DNA reads TGTGCCAGCAGCCACGCCTACGAGCAGTACTTC. Residues: CASSHAYEQYF.

V and J are TRBV27 and TRBJ2-4; 8 bases fit TRBD1. Looked up from germline, CDR1 is MNHEY and CDR2 is SMNVEV (reference sequence). J gave up 1 base and V 8 bases, and 13 bases lay outside the gene matches. The CDR3 has 17 amino acids. The CDR3 sequence: CASLTYDRGEAKNIQYF. The CDR3 DNA reads as TGTGCCAGCCTGACCTACGACAGGGGAGAGGCCAAAAACATTCAGTACTTC.

The rearrangement links TRBV19 to TRBJ2-7; 7 bases map to TRBD2. Germline CDR1 reads LNHDA; CDR2 reads SQIVND (reference sequence). Trimming at V came to 1 base and at J to 3 bases, leaving 6 bases not matched to a gene. The CDR3 spans 15 residues. CDR3 coding DNA: TGTGCCAGTAGTATAGGCGCGGGAGTAGGCTACGAGCAGTACTTC. This sequence encodes CASSIGAGVGYEQYF.

This chain joins TRBV7-2 and TRBJ2-3; 8 nucleotides line up with TRBD2. Germline V gene sequence: CDR1 SGHTA, CDR2 FQGNSA. Trimming cost V 4 bases and J 3 bases; bases outside gene matches: 9. This CDR3 spans 16 amino acids. CDR3 amino acids: CASSSRAGGGTDTQYF. In DNA, the CDR3 is TGTGCCAGCAGCTCCAGGGCGGGAGGAGGGACAGATACGCAGTATTTT.

This chain's CDR3 is CAWTKREKTGEQYF. CDR3 DNA sequence: TGTGCCTGGACCAAGCGGGAGAAGACGGGAGAGCAGTACTTC. J is TRBJ2-7 and V is TRBV30; the match to TRBD2 covers 8 bases. Germline V lookup: CDR1 GTSNPN, CDR2 SVGIG (reference sequence). V lost 4 bases to trimming and J lost 7 bases; unmatched junction nucleotides: 12. The CDR3 consists of 14 residues.

The chain combines TRBV19 with TRBJ2-7; 10 positions agree with TRBD2. The V gene's germline CDR1 is LNHDA and CDR2 SQIVND (reference sequence). The CDR3 totals 12 residues. Trimming took 9 bases from V and 6 from J; bases not matched to a gene: 5. The CDR3: CASSGRAIEQYF. The CDR3 DNA follows: TGTGCCAGCAGCGGGAGGGCCATCGAGCAGTACTTC. The full variable domain, with the rest looked up from reference TRBV19 and TRBJ2-7, is DGGITQSPKYLFRKEGQNVTLSCEQNLNHDAMYWYRQDPGQGLRLIYYSQIVNDFQKGDIAEGYSVSREKKESFPLTVTSAQKNPTAFYLCASSGRAIEQYFGPGTRLTVT.

The chain combines TRBV12-5 with TRBJ2-7, with D perhaps matching TRBD2 (5 bases). Germline-derived CDR1 and CDR2 are LGHNT and FRNRAP. V dropped 5 bases and J dropped 3 bases, with 11 bases sitting between them. CDR3 length: 13 residues. In DNA, the CDR3 is TGTGCTAGTGGTGGAGGTGTCGGCTACGAGCAGTACTTC. Translating it yields CASGGGVGYEQYF. The variable domain in full, completed from reference TRBV12-5 and TRBJ2-7, reads DARVTQTPRHKVTEMGQEVTMRCQPILGHNTVFWYRQTMMQGLELLAYFRNRAPLDDSGMPKDRFSAEMPDATLATLKIQPSEPRDSAVYFCASGGGVGYEQYFGPGTRLTVT.

The V gene is TRBV6-1, the J gene TRBJ1-5; D is unresolved. V lost 7 bases and J lost 3, with 4 bases in between. The CDR3 is made up of 11 amino acids. Germline V CDR1 and CDR2: MNHNS, SASEGT. CDR3 in amino acids: CASMANQPQHF. The CDR3 nucleotides are TGTGCCAGCATGGCCAATCAGCCCCAGCATTTT.

The V gene is TRBV29-1, the J gene TRBJ2-3; 9 bases match TRBD1. The CDR3 has 14 amino acids. In germline, CDR1 is SQVTM, CDR2 ANQGSEA. The V and J ends lost 6 bases and 1 base, in that order; junction bases with no gene match: 5. The CDR3 sequence is CSVDRGEGTDTQYF. In DNA, the CDR3 is TGCAGCGTGGACAGGGGAGAGGGCACAGATACGCAGTATTTT.

The chain combines TRBV6-6 with TRBJ2-3; TRBD1 matches 9 bases. This CDR3 comprises 14 residues. CDR1 and CDR2 (germline): MNHNY, SVGAGI (reference sequence). J was trimmed by 5 bases and V by 6 bases; bases with no gene match: 6. CDR3 DNA sequence: TGTGCCAGCAGCCCTGGACAGGGGATAGATACGCAGTATTTT. Amino acids: CASSPGQGIDTQYF.